A selection of T cell receptor beta chains follows, all from one sample in a study of neoadjuvant nivolumab and ipilimumab in lung cancer. The assay was immunoSEQ multiplex PCR, and TCRdb's table has in-frame clones only and misses some. The table has about 1,900 clones, over 70% seen once. The input for sequencing was tumor tissue, taken before neoadjuvant nivolumab, alone or with ipilimumab. Receptors were obtained from an adult with non-small cell lung cancer. The CDR3 runs from the conserved cysteine through the conserved F or W. The D gene is left open where the match is weak. Only part of the rows carry a size: once, few, many, or a class if the clone is expanded.

j_call: TRBJ1-1
v_call: TRBV5-1
clone_size: once
d_call: NA
cdr3_nt: TGCGCCAGCAGGGTGACAGGTCAAGGGTCCACTGAAGCTTTCTTT
cdr3_aa: CASRVTGQGSTEAFF

j_call: TRBJ2-2
v_call: TRBV9
clone_size: NA
d_call: NA
cdr3_nt: TGTGCCAGCAGCGTAGCGGCAGCCCCTGGTGACGGGGAGCTGTTTTTT
cdr3_aa: CASSVAAAPGDGELFF

j_call: TRBJ2-1
v_call: TRBV14
clone_size: NA
d_call: TRBD2
cdr3_nt: TGTGCCAGCAGCCAAGGATGGTTAGCGGGAGTTCGGAATGAGCAGTTCTTC
cdr3_aa: CASSQGWLAGVRNEQFF

j_call: TRBJ2-1
v_call: TRBV19
clone_size: NA
d_call: NA
cdr3_nt: TGTGCCAGTAGTATAGGGCCGGCCTACAATGAGCAGTTCTTC
cdr3_aa: CASSIGPAYNEQFF

j_call: TRBJ2-1
v_call: TRBV7-2
clone_size: few
d_call: TRBD1
cdr3_nt: TGTGCCAGCAGCTACAGGGGCAGGTCCTACAATGAGCAGTTCTTC
cdr3_aa: CASSYRGRSYNEQFF

j_call: TRBJ1-2
v_call: TRBV7-3
clone_size: few
d_call: TRBD1
cdr3_nt: TGTGCCAGCAGCCCACAGGGGACGGCTGGCCTCTATGGCTACACCTTC
cdr3_aa: CASSPQGTAGLYGYTF

j_call: TRBJ2-2
v_call: TRBV7-7
clone_size: NA
d_call: NA
cdr3_nt: TGTGCCAGCAGCAGTGGCGGATTAACCGGGGAGCTGTTTTTT
cdr3_aa: CASSSGGLTGELFF

j_call: TRBJ1-1
v_call: TRBV10-3
clone_size: NA
d_call: NA
cdr3_nt: TGTGCCATCAGTACTAGGCAAGCACAGGGCCTCACTGAAGCTTTCTTT
cdr3_aa: CAISTRQAQGLTEAFF

j_call: TRBJ1-4
v_call: TRBV5-1
clone_size: NA
d_call: TRBD1
cdr3_nt: TGCGCCAGCAGCTTGGGGGGACAGACTAATGAAAAACTGTTTTTT
cdr3_aa: CASSLGGQTNEKLFF

j_call: TRBJ2-5
v_call: TRBV9
clone_size: NA
d_call: NA
cdr3_nt: TGTGCCAGCAGCGTAGGAGTATCCGGGAGTAGGCATGGGGAGACCCAGTACTTC
cdr3_aa: CASSVGVSGSRHGETQYF

j_call: TRBJ1-1
v_call: TRBV5-1
clone_size: NA
d_call: TRBD1
cdr3_nt: TGCGCCAGCAGCTTGGGGCGAGACAGGGTCACTGAAGCTTTCTTT
cdr3_aa: CASSLGRDRVTEAFF

j_call: TRBJ1-6
v_call: TRBV6-5
clone_size: once
d_call: NA
cdr3_nt: TGTGCCAGCAGTTACTACCCCTTTCCAAATTCATCCCTCCACTTT
cdr3_aa: CASSYYPFPNSSLHF

j_call: TRBJ2-5
v_call: TRBV27
clone_size: NA
d_call: TRBD2
cdr3_nt: TGTGCCAGCAAGTTCAAGGGACTAGCGATGGAGACCCAGTACTTC
cdr3_aa: CASKFKGLAMETQYF

j_call: TRBJ2-2
v_call: TRBV19
clone_size: NA
d_call: NA
cdr3_nt: TGTGCCAGTAGTATATCTTTCCGCGACGCCAACACCGGGGAGCTGTTTTTT
cdr3_aa: CASSISFRDANTGELFF

j_call: TRBJ2-3
v_call: TRBV11-3
clone_size: few
d_call: TRBD2
cdr3_nt: TGTGCCAGCAGCGTCGGGACTAGCGGGAGTACAGATACGCAGTATTTT
cdr3_aa: CASSVGTSGSTDTQYF

j_call: TRBJ2-1
v_call: TRBV7-2
clone_size: NA
d_call: NA
cdr3_nt: TGTGCCAGCAGCTTAGGTGGGGGTATTGAGCAGTTCTTC
cdr3_aa: CASSLGGGIEQFF

j_call: TRBJ1-1
v_call: TRBV5-4
clone_size: once
d_call: NA
cdr3_nt: TGTGCCAGCAGCTTGTCCGGGGGCGCCTGGAACACTGAAGCTTTCTTT
cdr3_aa: CASSLSGGAWNTEAFF

j_call: TRBJ1-1
v_call: TRBV21-1
clone_size: NA
d_call: NA
cdr3_nt: TGTGCCAGCAGCAAGGGGACGGGAGGAGATATGAACACTGAAGCTTTCTTT
cdr3_aa: CASSKGTGGDMNTEAFF

j_call: TRBJ2-1
v_call: TRBV10-1
clone_size: once
d_call: NA
cdr3_nt: TGCGCCAGCAGACCCGGGCGGGAAGGTGAGCAGTTCTTC
cdr3_aa: CASRPGREGEQFF

j_call: TRBJ2-3
v_call: TRBV9
clone_size: NA
d_call: NA
cdr3_nt: TGTGCCAGCAGCGTGGGCGCGACGAAAGGCTTCACAGATACGCAGTATTTT
cdr3_aa: CASSVGATKGFTDTQYF

j_call: TRBJ2-3
v_call: TRBV2
clone_size: NA
d_call: TRBD2
cdr3_nt: TGTGCCAGCAGGCGGGCGGGAGGGCCTCCAGATACGCAGTATTTT
cdr3_aa: CASRRAGGPPDTQYF

j_call: TRBJ1-1
v_call: TRBV6-6
clone_size: once
d_call: NA
cdr3_nt: TGTGCCAGCAGAATAGGGCCGGTGAACACTGAAGCTTTCTTT
cdr3_aa: CASRIGPVNTEAFF

j_call: TRBJ1-1
v_call: TRBV30
clone_size: few
d_call: NA
cdr3_nt: TGTGCCGGAAATTTCGGGGGCAACACTGAAGCTTTCTTT
cdr3_aa: CAGNFGGNTEAFF

j_call: TRBJ2-1
v_call: TRBV5-4
clone_size: NA
d_call: NA
cdr3_nt: TGTGCCAGCAGCTTGGCCCCCGTGATTAGAAGGTACAATGAGCAGTTCTTC
cdr3_aa: CASSLAPVIRRYNEQFF

j_call: TRBJ2-5
v_call: TRBV5-8
clone_size: NA
d_call: TRBD1
cdr3_nt: TGTGCCAGCAGCTACAGGGACAGCCAAGAGACCCAGTACTTC
cdr3_aa: CASSYRDSQETQYF

j_call: TRBJ2-2
v_call: TRBV6-5
clone_size: NA
d_call: TRBD2
cdr3_nt: TGTGCCAGCAGCCGGACTAGCGGGAACACCGGGGAGCTGTTTTTT
cdr3_aa: CASSRTSGNTGELFF

j_call: TRBJ1-3
v_call: TRBV6-5
clone_size: once
d_call: NA
cdr3_nt: TGTGCCAGCAGACAGTCTTTCGGAAACACCATATATTTT
cdr3_aa: CASRQSFGNTIYF

j_call: TRBJ2-5
v_call: TRBV7-8
clone_size: NA
d_call: TRBD1
cdr3_nt: TGTGCCAGCAGCTGGGGGAGGGGACAGGGGCCGCGGACCCAGTACTTC
cdr3_aa: CASSWGRGQGPRTQYF

j_call: TRBJ1-2
v_call: TRBV6-1
clone_size: NA
d_call: TRBD1
cdr3_nt: TGTGCCAGCAGGGAACCAGACAGGGGCTATGGCTACACCTTC
cdr3_aa: CASREPDRGYGYTF

j_call: TRBJ2-6
v_call: TRBV19
clone_size: once
d_call: NA
cdr3_nt: TGTGCCAGTAGTCTTGGGGAATCACAAAGTCGGGCCAACGTCCTGACTTTC
cdr3_aa: CASSLGESQSRANVLTF

j_call: TRBJ2-1
v_call: TRBV28
clone_size: NA
d_call: TRBD2
cdr3_nt: TGTGCCAGCAGTTTAGGAAAGACTAGCGGGAGTCGTGCTTTTGAGCAGTTCTTC
cdr3_aa: CASSLGKTSGSRAFEQFF

j_call: TRBJ2-7
v_call: TRBV2
clone_size: NA
d_call: TRBD2
cdr3_nt: TGTGCCAGCAGTTTAGCGGGAGGTAGCGACGAGCAGTACTTC
cdr3_aa: CASSLAGGSDEQYF

j_call: TRBJ2-5
v_call: TRBV7-2
clone_size: NA
d_call: TRBD1
cdr3_nt: TGTGCCAGCAGTTTCGGGGCGACAGGGGCCCAAGAGACCCAGTACTTC
cdr3_aa: CASSFGATGAQETQYF